This T cell receptor (beta chain) was obtained from a study of tumor and adjacent non-tumor tissue in lung cancer. On the study more broadly: There were about twelve adenocarcinoma, 2 squamous cell carcinoma and 1 small cell lung cancer cases.

Comments on this clonotype: A much bigger clone sits one base away, suggesting this may be a read error.

Three rounds of nested PCR, following a modified ARM-PCR protocol, produced the TCRbeta library. From the multiplex PCR reads, TCRdb called clonotypes with MiXCR, one entry per CDR3 protein. The sample holds 100,000 to 150,000 distinct CDR3 sequences, approximately 71% seen once. Germline CDR1 and CDR2: MNHEY and SVGAGI. This CDR3 has 13 residues. The template was RNA from unsorted bulk tissue. What was sequenced was lung tumor tissue. The rearrangement uses TRBV6-5 and TRBJ2-5; either TRBD1 or TRBD2 may fit D (6 bases each). The sequence came from a man aged 30 to 39 with non-small cell lung cancer. The CDR3 spells CSSSPGADGTQYF. The CDR3 DNA reads as TGTTCCAGCAGTCCGGGGGCCGACGGGACCCAGTACTTC.